Detailed here is one T cell receptor (beta chain). These data are taken from a study of CD8 T cells in Susac syndrome. The multiple sclerosis control group was made up of treatment-naive patients with stable or active relapsing-remitting disease. RNA in amounts of roughly 0.45 to 1 ug was reverse transcribed with random hexamers. Amplification of TCR beta CDR3 was carried out by immunoSEQ multiplex PCR, which covered 54 Vbeta and 13 Jbeta segments. A single record per CDR3 protein comes from TCRdb applying MiXCR to the immunoSEQ multiplex PCR reads. The sample has about 73,000 distinct CDR3 sequences; over 85% are singletons. CDR3 size: 18 residues. With 4 bases removed from V and 0 bases from J, the gap between germline ends came to 19 bases. Germline V gene sequence: CDR1 LGHNA, CDR2 YSLEER.

Specimen: CD8+ T cells from PBMCs. The source is a human donor with multiple sclerosis. The chain carries TRBV4-3 and TRBJ1-3, with D possibly matching TRBD1 (5 bases). CDR3: CASSPGTASLSSGNTIYF. In DNA, the CDR3 is TGCGCCAGCAGCCCCGGGACCGCTTCCCTTAGCTCTGGAAACACCATATATTTT.